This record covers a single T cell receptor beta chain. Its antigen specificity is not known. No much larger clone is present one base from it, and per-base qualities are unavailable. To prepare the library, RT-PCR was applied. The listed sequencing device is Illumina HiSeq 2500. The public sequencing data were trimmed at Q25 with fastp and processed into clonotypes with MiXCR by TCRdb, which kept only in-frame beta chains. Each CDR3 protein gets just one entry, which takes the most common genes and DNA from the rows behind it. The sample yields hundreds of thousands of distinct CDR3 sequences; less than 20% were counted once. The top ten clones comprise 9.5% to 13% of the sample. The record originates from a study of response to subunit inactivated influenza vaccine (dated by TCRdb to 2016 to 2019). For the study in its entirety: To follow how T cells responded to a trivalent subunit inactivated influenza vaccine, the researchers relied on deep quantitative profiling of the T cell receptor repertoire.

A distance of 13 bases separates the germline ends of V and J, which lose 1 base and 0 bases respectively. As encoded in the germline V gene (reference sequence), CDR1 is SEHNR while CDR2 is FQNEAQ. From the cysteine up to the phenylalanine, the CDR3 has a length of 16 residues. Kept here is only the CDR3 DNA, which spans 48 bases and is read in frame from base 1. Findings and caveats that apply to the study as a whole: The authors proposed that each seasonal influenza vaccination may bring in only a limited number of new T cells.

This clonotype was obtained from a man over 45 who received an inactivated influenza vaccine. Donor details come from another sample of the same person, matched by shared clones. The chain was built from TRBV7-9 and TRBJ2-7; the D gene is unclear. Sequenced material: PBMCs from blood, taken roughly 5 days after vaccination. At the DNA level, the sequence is TGTGCCAGCAGCTTAGGTCCGGCCGAACTCTCCTACGAGCAGTACTTC. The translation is CASSLGPAELSYEQYF.